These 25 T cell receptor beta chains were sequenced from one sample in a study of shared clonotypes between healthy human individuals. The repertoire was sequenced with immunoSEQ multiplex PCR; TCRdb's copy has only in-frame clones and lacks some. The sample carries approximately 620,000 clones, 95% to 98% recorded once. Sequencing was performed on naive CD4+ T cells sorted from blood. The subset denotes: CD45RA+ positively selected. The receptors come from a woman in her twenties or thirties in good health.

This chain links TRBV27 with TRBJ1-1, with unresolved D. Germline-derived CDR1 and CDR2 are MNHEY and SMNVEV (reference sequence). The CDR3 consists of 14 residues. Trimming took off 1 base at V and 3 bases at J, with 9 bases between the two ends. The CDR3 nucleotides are TGTGCCAGCAGTTTATACCCGGATTACACTGAAGCTTTCTTT. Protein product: CASSLYPDYTEAFF.

In DNA, the CDR3 is TGTGCCAGCAGTTTAAACCGGGAGCAGTACTTC. Encoded protein: CASSLNREQYF. This chain uses TRBV28 with TRBJ2-7; D remains unclear. Between the trimmed V and J ends, which lost 2 bases and 7 bases, there was a span of 6 bases. The germline V gene has CDR1 MDHEN and CDR2 SYDVKM. This CDR3 is built from 11 residues.

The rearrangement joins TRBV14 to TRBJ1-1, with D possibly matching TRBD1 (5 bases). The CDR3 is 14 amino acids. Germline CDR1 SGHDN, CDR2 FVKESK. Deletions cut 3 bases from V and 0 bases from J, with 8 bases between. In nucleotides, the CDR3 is TGTGCCAGCAGCCAGAGACAGATGAACACTGAAGCTTTCTTT. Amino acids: CASSQRQMNTEAFF.

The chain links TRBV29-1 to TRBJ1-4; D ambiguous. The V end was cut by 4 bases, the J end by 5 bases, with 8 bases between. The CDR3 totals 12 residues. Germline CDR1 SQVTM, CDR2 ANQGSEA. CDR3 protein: CSVVYSNEKLFF. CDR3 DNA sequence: TGCAGCGTTGTTTATTCGAATGAAAAACTGTTTTTT.

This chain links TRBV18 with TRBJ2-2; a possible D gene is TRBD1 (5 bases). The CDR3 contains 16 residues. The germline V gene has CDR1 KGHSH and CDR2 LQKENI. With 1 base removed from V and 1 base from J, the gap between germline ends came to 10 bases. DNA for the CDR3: TGTGCCAGCTCACCACAGTTGCAGGGGAACACCGGGGAGCTGTTTTTT. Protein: CASSPQLQGNTGELFF.

CDR3 region: CASSRGLDQETQYF. The DNA for the CDR3 is TGCGCCAGCAGCCGCGGACTAGACCAAGAGACCCAGTACTTC. The chain is built from TRBV5-1 and TRBJ2-5, with 7 positions matching TRBD2. The germline gives CDR1 SGHRS, CDR2 YFSETQ. J gave up 0 bases and V 4 bases, and 3 bases lay outside the gene matches. The CDR3 has 14 amino acids.

The CDR3 DNA reads as TGCGCCAGCAGCCGTAGAAACACTGAAGCTTTCTTT. As protein: CASSRRNTEAFF. The rearrangement uses TRBV5-1 and TRBJ1-1, with no clear D. CDR3 size: 12 residues. The germline CDR1 and CDR2 sequences are SGHRS and YFSETQ. V gave up 4 bases and J gave up 2 bases, with 6 bases separating them.

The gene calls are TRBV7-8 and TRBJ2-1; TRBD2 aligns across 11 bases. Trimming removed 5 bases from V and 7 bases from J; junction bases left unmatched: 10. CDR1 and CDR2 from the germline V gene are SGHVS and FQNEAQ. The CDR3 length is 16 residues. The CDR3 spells CASSQPLAGGFNEQFF. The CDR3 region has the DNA TGTGCCAGCAGCCAACCCCTAGCGGGAGGCTTTAATGAGCAGTTCTTC.

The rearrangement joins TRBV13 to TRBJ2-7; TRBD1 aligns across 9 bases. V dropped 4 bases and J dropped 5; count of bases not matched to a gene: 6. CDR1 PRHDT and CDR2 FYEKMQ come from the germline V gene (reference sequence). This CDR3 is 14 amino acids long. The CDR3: CASSYRDRDHEQYF. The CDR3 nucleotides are TGTGCCAGCAGCTACCGGGACAGGGACCACGAGCAGTACTTC.

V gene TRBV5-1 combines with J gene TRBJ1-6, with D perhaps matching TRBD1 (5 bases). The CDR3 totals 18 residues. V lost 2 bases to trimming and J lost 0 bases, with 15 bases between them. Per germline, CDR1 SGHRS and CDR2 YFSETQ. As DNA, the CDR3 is TGCGCCAGCAGCTTTGGATGGGACTCCGGCTCCTATAATTCACCCCTCCACTTT. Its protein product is CASSFGWDSGSYNSPLHF.

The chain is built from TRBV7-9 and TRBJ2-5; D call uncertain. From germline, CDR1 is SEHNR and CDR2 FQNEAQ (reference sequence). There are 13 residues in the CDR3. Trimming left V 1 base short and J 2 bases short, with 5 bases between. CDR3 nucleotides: TGTGCCAGCAGCTTAGTGGGGCAAGAGACCCAGTACTTC. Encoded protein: CASSLVGQETQYF. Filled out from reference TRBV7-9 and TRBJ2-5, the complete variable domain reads DTGVSQNPRHKITKRGQNVTFRCDPISEHNRLYWYRQTLGQGPEFLTYFQNEAQLEKSRLLSDRFSAERPKGSFSTLEIQRTEQGDSAMYLCASSLVGQETQYFGPGTRLLVL.

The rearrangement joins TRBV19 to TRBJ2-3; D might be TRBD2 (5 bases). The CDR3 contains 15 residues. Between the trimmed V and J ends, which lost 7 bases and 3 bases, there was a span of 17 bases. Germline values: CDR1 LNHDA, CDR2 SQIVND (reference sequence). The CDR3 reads CASTAVRGVTDTQYF. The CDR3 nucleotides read TGTGCCAGTACGGCGGTACGGGGAGTGACAGATACGCAGTATTTT.

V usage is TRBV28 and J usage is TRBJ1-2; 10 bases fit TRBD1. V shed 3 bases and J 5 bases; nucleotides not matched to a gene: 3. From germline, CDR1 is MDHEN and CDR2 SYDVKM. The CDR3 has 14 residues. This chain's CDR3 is CASSLGDRGYGYTF. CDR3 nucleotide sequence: TGTGCCAGCAGTTTGGGGGACAGGGGATATGGCTACACCTTC.

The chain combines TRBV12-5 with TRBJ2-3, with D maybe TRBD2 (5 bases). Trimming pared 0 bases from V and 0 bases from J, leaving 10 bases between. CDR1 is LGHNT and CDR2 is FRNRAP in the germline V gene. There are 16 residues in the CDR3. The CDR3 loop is CASGLVLGGSTDTQYF. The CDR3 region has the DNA TGTGCTAGTGGTTTGGTACTGGGCGGGAGCACAGATACGCAGTATTTT.

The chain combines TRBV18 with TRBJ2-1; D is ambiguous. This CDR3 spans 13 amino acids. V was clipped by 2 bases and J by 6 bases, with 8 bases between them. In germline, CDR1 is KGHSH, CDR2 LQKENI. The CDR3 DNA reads TGTGCCAGCTCACCAGGGTTCGGCAATGAGCAGTTCTTC. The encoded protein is CASSPGFGNEQFF. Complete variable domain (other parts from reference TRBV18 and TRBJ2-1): NAGVMQNPRHLVRRRGQEARLRCSPMKGHSHVYWYRQLPEEGLKFMVYLQKENIIDESGMPKERFSAEFPKEGPSILRIQQVVRGDSAAYFCASSPGFGNEQFFGPGTRLTVL.

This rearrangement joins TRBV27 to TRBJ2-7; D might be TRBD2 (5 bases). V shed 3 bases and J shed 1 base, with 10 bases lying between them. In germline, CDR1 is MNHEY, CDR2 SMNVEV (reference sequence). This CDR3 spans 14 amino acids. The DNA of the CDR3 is TGTGCCAGCAGTTTGGGCGGGCGGTCCTACGAGCAGTACTTC. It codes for CASSLGGRSYEQYF.

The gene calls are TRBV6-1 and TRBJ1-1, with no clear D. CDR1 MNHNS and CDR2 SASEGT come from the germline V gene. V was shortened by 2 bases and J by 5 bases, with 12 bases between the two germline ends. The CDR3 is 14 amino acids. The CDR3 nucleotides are TGTGCCAGCAGTGAACGGCGGGTTTGGACTGAAGCTTTCTTT. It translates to CASSERRVWTEAFF.

Here the CDR3 DNA reads TGTGCCAGCTCACAACTAGCGGGAGCAGACAATGAGCAGTTCTTC. It specifies CASSQLAGADNEQFF. The V gene is TRBV18, the J gene TRBJ2-1; the match to TRBD2 covers 11 bases. The V gene's germline CDR1 is KGHSH and CDR2 LQKENI. V gave up 4 bases and J gave up 5 bases; unmatched junction bases: 4. The CDR3 is 15 residues long.

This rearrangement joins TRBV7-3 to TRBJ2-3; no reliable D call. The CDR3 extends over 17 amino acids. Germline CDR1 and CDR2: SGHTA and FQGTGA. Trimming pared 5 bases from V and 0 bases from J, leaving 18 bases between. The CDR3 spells CASSVTGHSSSTDTQYF. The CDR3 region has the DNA TGTGCCAGCAGCGTGACCGGGCACTCAAGCAGCACAGATACGCAGTATTTT.

CDR3: CASSPSRDEQYF. Written as DNA, the CDR3 is TGTGCCAGCTCACCAAGCCGGGACGAGCAGTACTTC. This chain connects TRBV18 to TRBJ2-7; D not resolved. Trimming shortened V by 2 bases and J by 5 bases, and 7 bases separated the two germline ends. The CDR3 runs 12 residues. Germline CDR1 and CDR2: KGHSH and LQKENI.

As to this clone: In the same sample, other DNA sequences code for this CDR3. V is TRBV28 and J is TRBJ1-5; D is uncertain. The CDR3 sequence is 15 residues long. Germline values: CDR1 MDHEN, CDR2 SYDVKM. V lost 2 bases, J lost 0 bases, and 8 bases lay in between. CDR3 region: CASSLGGNSNQPQHF. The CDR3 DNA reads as TGTGCCAGCAGTTTAGGAGGCAATAGCAATCAGCCCCAGCATTTT.

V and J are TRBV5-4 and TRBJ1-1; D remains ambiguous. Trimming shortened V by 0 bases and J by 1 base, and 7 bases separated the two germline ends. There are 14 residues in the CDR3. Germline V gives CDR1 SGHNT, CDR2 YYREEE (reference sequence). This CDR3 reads CASSLAYKNTEAFF. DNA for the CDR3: TGTGCCAGCAGCTTGGCCTACAAGAACACTGAAGCTTTCTTT.

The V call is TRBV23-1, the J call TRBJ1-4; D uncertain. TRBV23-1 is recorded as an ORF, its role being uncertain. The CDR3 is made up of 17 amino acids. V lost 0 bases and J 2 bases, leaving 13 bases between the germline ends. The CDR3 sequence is CASSQSQRAPTNEKLFF. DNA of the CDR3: TGCGCCAGCAGTCAATCTCAACGTGCCCCCACTAATGAAAAACTGTTTTTT.

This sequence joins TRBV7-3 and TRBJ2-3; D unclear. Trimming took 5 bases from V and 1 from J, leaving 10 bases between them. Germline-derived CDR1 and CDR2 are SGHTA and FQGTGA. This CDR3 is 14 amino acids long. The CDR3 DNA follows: TGTGCCAGCAGCCGACGCCAGGGCACAGATACGCAGTATTTT. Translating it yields CASSRRQGTDTQYF.

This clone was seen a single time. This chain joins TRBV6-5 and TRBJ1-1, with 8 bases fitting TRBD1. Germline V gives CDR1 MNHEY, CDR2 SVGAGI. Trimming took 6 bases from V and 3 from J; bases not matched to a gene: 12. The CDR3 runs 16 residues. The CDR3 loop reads CASRYTRQGADTEAFF. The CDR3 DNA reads TGTGCCAGCAGATACACGAGGCAGGGGGCGGACACTGAAGCTTTCTTT.